What follows describes a single T cell receptor beta chain. The antigen remains undetermined. PCR primers comprised 60 Vbeta and 13 Jbeta primers. Sequencing was performed with immunoSEQ multiplex PCR; in TCRdb, only in-frame clones are kept and a portion is missing. Found here are roughly 120,000 clones; the top ten clones hold more than 1%. The record originates from a study of cytomegalovirus exposure and HLA in healthy donors. On the study more broadly: Caucasian-associated ancestry cluster membership applied to over 80% of some 400 genotyped donors.

Germline loops: CDR1 KGHSH, CDR2 LQKENI. V was clipped by 5 bases and J by 6 bases; unmatched bases: 12. The CDR3 is made up of 15 amino acids. These donors, healthy bone marrow donors, were studied. Study findings and constraints: An analysis done earlier found most TCR beta V segments productive about 87% or about 30% of the time. 87-base-pair reads could not separate some V segments, including TRBV6-2 and TRBV6-3.

This chain joins TRBV18 and TRBJ1-1; 7 bases agree with TRBD1. The clonotype was recovered from a man younger than 35 in good health and CMV-seronegative. The sample was PBMCs. The CDR3 loop is CASSGGTAHYAEAFF. As DNA, the CDR3 is TGTGCCAGCTCAGGGGGGACAGCCCATTACGCTGAAGCTTTCTTT.